These 16 T cell receptor beta chains share one sample of origin, sequenced in a study of CD8 T cells in Susac syndrome. When the RNA was reverse transcribed, random hexamers were used with an input of roughly 0.45 to 1 ug. MiXCR was run by TCRdb on the immunoSEQ multiplex PCR reads, yielding one entry per CDR3 protein. The table lists 190,000 or so distinct CDR3 sequences, over 90% of them singletons, with around 0.08% in the top ten. The sample taken for sequencing was CD4+ T cells from PBMCs. The receptors stem from a human donor with multiple sclerosis.

This chain joins TRBV20-1 and TRBJ1-1; D gene uncertain. V gave up 3 bases and J gave up 4 bases, with 15 bases separating them. The CDR3 extends over 14 amino acids. CDR1 is DFQATT and CDR2 is SNEGSKA in the germline V gene (reference sequence). The CDR3 coding sequence is TGCAGTGCTAGGGTAGGGTACGAGGGCACTGAAGCTTTCTTT. Amino acid sequence: CSARVGYEGTEAFF.

This clonotype turned up a few times. This chain links TRBV30 with TRBJ1-2; TRBD1 matches 7 bases. CDR3 size: 13 residues. The ends lost 0 bases at V and 7 bases at J; junction bases unmatched: 5. Germline V gives CDR1 GTSNPN, CDR2 SVGIG (reference sequence). The chain's CDR3 is CAWSVPGGLGYTF. For the CDR3, the DNA is TGTGCCTGGAGTGTACCAGGGGGACTTGGCTACACCTTC.

Only one count was recorded for this clonotype. This chain joins TRBV5-1 and TRBJ1-2; D might be TRBD1 (5 bases). Between the trimmed V and J ends, which lost 4 bases and 0 bases, there was a span of 13 bases. This CDR3 region has 15 residues. Germline lookup yields CDR1 SGHRS and CDR2 YFSETQ. Here the CDR3 reads CASSNPGKANYGYTF. The CDR3, as DNA: TGCGCCAGCAGCAATCCAGGGAAGGCTAACTATGGCTACACCTTC.

The chain links TRBV29-1 to TRBJ1-1; D is possibly TRBD1 (5 bases). The V gene's germline CDR1 is SQVTM and CDR2 ANQGSEA. This CDR3 contains 13 residues. Trimming pared 6 bases from V and 5 bases from J, leaving 16 bases between. CDR3 region: CSVTQTDWTEAFF. In nucleotides, the CDR3 is TGCAGCGTGACCCAGACAGATTGGACTGAAGCTTTCTTT.

J is TRBJ1-1 and V is TRBV12-3 or TRBV12-4; D gene ambiguous. The V end lost 6 bases, the J end lost 6 bases, and 11 bases lay between the germline ends. This CDR3 spans 12 amino acids. CDR3 coding DNA: TGTGCCAGCAGCCGTGGTGGGGCTGAAGCTTTCTTT. Translation gives CASSRGGAEAFF.

The genes are TRBV2 and TRBJ2-1; D gene unclear. The CDR3 runs to 12 residues. V shed 4 bases and J shed 3 bases, with 4 bases lying between them. CDR1 and CDR2 (germline): SNHLY, FYNNEI. Here the CDR3 reads CASSGDYNEQFF. DNA of the CDR3: TGTGCCAGCAGTGGTGACTACAATGAGCAGTTCTTC.

This rearrangement joins TRBV4-2 to TRBJ1-2; perhaps TRBD1 as D (6 bases). Looked up from germline, CDR1 is LGHNA and CDR2 is YNFKEQ. The CDR3 spans 18 residues. V was shortened by 4 bases and J by 0 bases, with 21 bases between the two germline ends. The CDR3 coding sequence is TGTGCCAGCAGCCTTAAAGGCGGGGAACAGGGTTCTAACTATGGCTACACCTTC. It translates to CASSLKGGEQGSNYGYTF.

The chain employs TRBV13 and TRBJ2-1, with D unclear. CDR3 length: 15 residues. Trimming stripped 5 bases from V and 5 bases from J, with 16 bases between. CDR1 and CDR2 (germline): PRHDT, FYEKMQ (reference sequence). CDR3 coding DNA: TGTGCCAGCAGCCTGAACCGAGCCGGCCACAATGAGCAGTTCTTC. Residues: CASSLNRAGHNEQFF.

This sequence joins TRBV12-3 or TRBV12-4 and TRBJ2-3; D is uncertain. The CDR3 is 15 amino acids. Trimming removed 3 bases at V and 0 bases at J, with 10 bases between. CDR3 DNA sequence: TGTGCCAGCAGTTTTCAGGACCCTAGCACAGATACGCAGTATTTT. Translated, it gives CASSFQDPSTDTQYF.

This rearrangement joins TRBV2 to TRBJ1-6; 8 bases agree with TRBD1. V gave up 10 bases and J gave up 8 bases; unmatched junction bases: 7. This CDR3 region has 13 residues. Germline values: CDR1 SNHLY, CDR2 FYNNEI. The CDR3 DNA follows: TGTGCCACTTCAGACAGGGGCGATTCACCCCTCCACTTT. Its translation is CATSDRGDSPLHF.

This clonotype was detected only once. The genes are TRBV28 and TRBJ1-5; TRBD1 is a possible D gene (6 bases). CDR1 MDHEN and CDR2 SYDVKM come from the germline V gene. V was clipped by 7 bases and J by 10 bases, with 14 bases between them. The CDR3 contains 12 residues. The CDR3 region is CASTLGGHPQHF. CDR3 nucleotides: TGTGCCAGCACCCTAGGGGGTCATCCCCAGCATTTT.

On this clonotype: No DNA is shown, since the ends of the CDR3 on it are uncertain; the CDR3 is the one TCRdb lists. The chain links TRBV6-5 to TRBJ1-1; the listed D gene, TRBD1, was not tested against the DNA. The CDR3 region is 14 residues in length, termini included. The germline CDR1 and CDR2 sequences are MNHEY and SVGAGI. CDR3 residues: CASSSGQANTEAFF.

The gene calls are TRBV7-3 and TRBJ2-1, with D perhaps TRBD2 (6 bases). CDR3 length equals 15 residues. Germline-derived CDR1 and CDR2 are SGHTA and FQGTGA. The ends were cut back, 2 bases at V and 6 bases at J, with 14 bases in the middle. The CDR3: CASSLVRTGVNEQFF. For the CDR3, the DNA is TGTGCCAGCAGCTTAGTTCGTACGGGGGTCAATGAGCAGTTCTTC.

The chain uses TRBV20-1 and TRBJ2-3, with D maybe TRBD2 (7 bases). Germline V gene data show CDR1 as DFQATT and CDR2 as SNEGSKA (reference sequence). Trimming pared 1 base from V and 2 bases from J, leaving 13 bases between. The CDR3 covers 15 residues. The CDR3 loop is CSARVGGGNTDTQYF. As DNA, the CDR3 is TGCAGTGCTAGAGTGGGAGGGGGAAACACAGATACGCAGTATTTT.

This chain's CDR3 is CAWTPRNPPETQYF. The CDR3 DNA sequence: TGTGCCTGGACCCCACGCAACCCCCCGGAGACCCAGTACTTC. This chain uses TRBV30 with TRBJ2-5; D uncertain. Per the germline V gene, CDR1 is GTSNPN and CDR2 is SVGIG (reference sequence). The CDR3 spans 14 residues. The V and J ends lost 4 bases and 5 bases respectively, with 17 bases between them. Full variable domain (missing parts from reference TRBV30 and TRBJ2-5): SQTIHQWPATLVQPVGSPLSLECTVEGTSNPNLYWYRQAAGRGLQLLFYSVGIGQISSEVPQNLSASRPQDRQFILSSKKLLLSDSGFYLCAWTPRNPPETQYFGPGTRLLVL.

This chain uses TRBV2 with TRBJ2-5; TRBD2 might be the D (6 bases). V dropped 7 bases and J dropped 4 bases, with 13 bases sitting between them. The germline CDR1 and CDR2 sequences are SNHLY and FYNNEI. The CDR3 is 13 amino acids. The CDR3 bases are TGTGCCAGCAATGGGGGGAAGGCAGAGACCCAGTACTTC. Translated, it gives CASNGGKAETQYF.